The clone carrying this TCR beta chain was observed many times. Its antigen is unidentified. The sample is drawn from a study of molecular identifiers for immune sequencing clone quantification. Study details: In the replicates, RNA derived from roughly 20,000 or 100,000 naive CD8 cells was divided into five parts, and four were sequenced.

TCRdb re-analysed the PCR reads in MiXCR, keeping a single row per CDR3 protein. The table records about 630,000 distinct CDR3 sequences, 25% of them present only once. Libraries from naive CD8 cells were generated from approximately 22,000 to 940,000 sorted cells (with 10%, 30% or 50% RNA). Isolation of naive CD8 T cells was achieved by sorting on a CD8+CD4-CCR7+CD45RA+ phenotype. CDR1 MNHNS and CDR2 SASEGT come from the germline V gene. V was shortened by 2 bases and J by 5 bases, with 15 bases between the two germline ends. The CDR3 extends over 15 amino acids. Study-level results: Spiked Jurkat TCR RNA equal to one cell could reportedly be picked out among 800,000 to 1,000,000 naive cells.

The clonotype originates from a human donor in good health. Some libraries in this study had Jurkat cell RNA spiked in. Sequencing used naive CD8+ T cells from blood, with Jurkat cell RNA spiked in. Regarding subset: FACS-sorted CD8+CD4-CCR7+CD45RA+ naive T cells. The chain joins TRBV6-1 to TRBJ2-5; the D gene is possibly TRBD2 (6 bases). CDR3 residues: CASSEQLASPETQYF. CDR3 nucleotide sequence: TGTGCCAGCAGTGAACAACTAGCCTCCCCTGAGACCCAGTACTTC.